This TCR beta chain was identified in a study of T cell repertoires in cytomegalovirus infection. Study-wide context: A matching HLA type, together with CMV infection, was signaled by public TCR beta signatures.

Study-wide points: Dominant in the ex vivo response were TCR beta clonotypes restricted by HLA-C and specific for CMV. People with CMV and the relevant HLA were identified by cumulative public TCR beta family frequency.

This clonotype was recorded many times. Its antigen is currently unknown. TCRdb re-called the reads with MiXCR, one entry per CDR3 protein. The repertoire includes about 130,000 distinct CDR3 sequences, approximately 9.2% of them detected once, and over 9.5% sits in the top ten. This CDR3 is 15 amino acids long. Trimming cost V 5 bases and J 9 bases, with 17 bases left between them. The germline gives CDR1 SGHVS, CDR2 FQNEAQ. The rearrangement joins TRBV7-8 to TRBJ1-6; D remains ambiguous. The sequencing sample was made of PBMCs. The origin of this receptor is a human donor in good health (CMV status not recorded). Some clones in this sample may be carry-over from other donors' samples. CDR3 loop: CASSAETVRTSPLHF. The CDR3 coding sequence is TGTGCCAGCAGCGCAGAGACCGTTCGGACTTCACCCCTCCACTTT.